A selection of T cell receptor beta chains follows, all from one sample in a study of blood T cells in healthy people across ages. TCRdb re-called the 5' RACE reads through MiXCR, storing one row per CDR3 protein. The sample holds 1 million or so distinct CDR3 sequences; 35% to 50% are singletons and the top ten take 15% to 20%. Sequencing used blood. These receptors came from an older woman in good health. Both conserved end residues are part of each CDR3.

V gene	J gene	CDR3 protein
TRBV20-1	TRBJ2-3	CSATFSGEGTDTQYF
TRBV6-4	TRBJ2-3	CASSDSKGSSTDTQYF
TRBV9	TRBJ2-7	CASSVDPSEQYF
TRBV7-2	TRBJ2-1	CASSYYRDRYNEQFF
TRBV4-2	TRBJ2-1	CASSQAQTYNEQFF
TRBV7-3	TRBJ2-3	CASSLSGGRATDTQYF
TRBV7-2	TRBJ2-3	CASSLALAPHTQYF
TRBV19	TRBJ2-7	CASSLESGTYEQYF
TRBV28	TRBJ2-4	CASSLSGLFNIQYF
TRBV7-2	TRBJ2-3	CASSPPWDTQYF
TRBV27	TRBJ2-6	CASSLYRDTRSGANVLTF
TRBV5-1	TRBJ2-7	CASSLAPRLAAHYEQYF
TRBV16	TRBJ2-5	CASSQTSGSSRETQYF
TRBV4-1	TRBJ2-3	CASSHSGTSESTETQYF
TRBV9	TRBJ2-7	CASSVGGDSLYEQYF
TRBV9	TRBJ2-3	CASSQVSGRASDTQYF
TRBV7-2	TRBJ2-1	CASSLGGGFEEQFF
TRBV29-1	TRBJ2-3	CSVEVAATSTDTQYF
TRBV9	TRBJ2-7	CASSVASLAYEQYF
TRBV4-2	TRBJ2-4	CASSQASGRGLGNIQYF
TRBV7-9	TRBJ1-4	CASSLAAAELFF
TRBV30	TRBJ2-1	CAWNRLAISYNEQFF
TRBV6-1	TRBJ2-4	CATRTLYNEQYF
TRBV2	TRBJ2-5	CASSPLTERETQYF
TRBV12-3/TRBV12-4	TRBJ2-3	CASSLTSGSADTQYF
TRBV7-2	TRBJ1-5	CASSLEGWPQHF
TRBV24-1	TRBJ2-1	CATSAQGGVREQFF
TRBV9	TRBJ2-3	CASSRFDGRTDTQYF
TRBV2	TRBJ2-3	CASSESKGLLRTQYF
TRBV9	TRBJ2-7	CASSVGDRYEQYF
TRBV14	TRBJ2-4	CASSQGRTSGRTLAKNIQYF
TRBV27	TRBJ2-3	CASSPSGPPDTQYF
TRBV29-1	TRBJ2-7	CSVEDRQGAREQYF
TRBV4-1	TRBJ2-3	CASSQGGARTDTQYF
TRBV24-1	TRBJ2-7	CATSEPGIYEQYF
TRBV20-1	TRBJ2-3	CSARRTGATDTQYF
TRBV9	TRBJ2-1	CASSVALDEQFF
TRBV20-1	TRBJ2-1	CSAAAGAGEQFF
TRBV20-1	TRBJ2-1	CSTDSFGLAGNNEQFF
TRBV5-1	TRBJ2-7	CASSNTRDRGHEQYF
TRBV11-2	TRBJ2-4	CASSPTLQGVGAKNIQYF
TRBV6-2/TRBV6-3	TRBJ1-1	CASSYTKGQADTEAFF
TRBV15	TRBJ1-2	CATSRDGTGEWRGYTF
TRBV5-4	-	CASSVDITYEQYF
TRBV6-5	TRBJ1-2	CASSPGTGFHGYTF
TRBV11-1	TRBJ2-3	CASSKDRGRIDAQYF
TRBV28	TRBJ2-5	CASSGSSGWKETQYF
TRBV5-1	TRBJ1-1	CASQRQDSQGTEAFF
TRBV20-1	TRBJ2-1	CSARGGGRETNEQFF
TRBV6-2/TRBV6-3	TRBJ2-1	CASSYLRLSPNNEQFF
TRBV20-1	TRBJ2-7	CSARAQIAYEQYF
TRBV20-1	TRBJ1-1	CSAARQGMNTEAFF
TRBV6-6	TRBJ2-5	CASTPVGDGQETQYF